This TCR beta chain was recovered during a study of T cell clones after liver transplantation. About the research overall: Samples came from ITN030ST, which attempted immunosuppression withdrawal within 2 years of liver transplantation. Three of the eight recipients were HCV-positive; the rest had non-autoimmune, non-viral transplant indications.

This clone has only a few counts. Its target is not known. The study, taken as a whole, reports: Donor-reactive sequences fell more than third party-reactive ones, suggesting partial deletion.

Profiled with immunoSEQ multiplex PCR; TCRdb holds only in-frame clones, not every one. Of about 68,000 clones detected, 80% to 95% appear once; the ten largest clones hold approximately 0.96%. Sequencing was performed on CD4+ T cells from blood, taken 25 months after liver transplant. The sequence was obtained from a human patient who received a liver transplant. The graft donor may have given rise to some T cells.

In DNA, the CDR3 is TGCAGCGTCCGCAGGGGAATCACAGATACGCAGTATTTT. Its protein is CSVRRGITDTQYF. This chain links TRBV29-1 with TRBJ2-3, with TRBD1 as a possible D gene (6 bases). Germline CDR1 reads SQVTM; CDR2 reads ANQGSEA. V was clipped by 6 bases and J by 2 bases, with 12 bases between them. The CDR3 is 13 amino acids.